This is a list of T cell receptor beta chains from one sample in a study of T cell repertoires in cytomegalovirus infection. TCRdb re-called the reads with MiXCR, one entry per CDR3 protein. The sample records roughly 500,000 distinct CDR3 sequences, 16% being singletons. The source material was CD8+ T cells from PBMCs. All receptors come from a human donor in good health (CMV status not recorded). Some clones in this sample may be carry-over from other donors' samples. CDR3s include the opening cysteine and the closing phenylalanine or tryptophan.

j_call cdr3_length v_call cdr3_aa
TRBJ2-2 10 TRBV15 CATCTGELFF
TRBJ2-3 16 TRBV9 CASSLRLAGGEDTQYF
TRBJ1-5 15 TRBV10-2 CASSESDRGSQPQHF
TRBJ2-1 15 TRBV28 CASSLRPLGANEQFF
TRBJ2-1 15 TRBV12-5 CASGLVPGKPDEQFF
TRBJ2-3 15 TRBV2 CASKRDRGRTDTQYF
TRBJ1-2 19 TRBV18 CASSPLPTSDRAYNYGYTF
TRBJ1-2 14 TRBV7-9 CASSLAIEGHGYTF
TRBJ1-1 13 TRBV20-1 CSVEGRANTEAFF
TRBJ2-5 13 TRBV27 CASSRGIQETQYF
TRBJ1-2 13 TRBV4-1 CASSVGTDYGYTF
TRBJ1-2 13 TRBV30 CAWTTGTGYGYTF
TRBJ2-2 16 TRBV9 CASSVAGRSGTGELFF
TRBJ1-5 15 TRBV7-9 CASSNGQSSNQPQHF
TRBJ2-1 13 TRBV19 CASSTGSGGEQFF
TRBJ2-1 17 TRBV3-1 CASSQDGEGLARSEQFF
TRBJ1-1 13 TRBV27 CASSSYKNTEAFF
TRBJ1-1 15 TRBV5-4 CASSLGTGGATEAFF
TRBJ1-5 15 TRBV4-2 CASSQEVSGNQPQHF
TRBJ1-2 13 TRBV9 CASNRGRVGGYTF
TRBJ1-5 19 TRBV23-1 CASGHSRDRGLRSNQPQHF
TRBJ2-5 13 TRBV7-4 CASSTLDQETQYF
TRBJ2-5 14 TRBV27 CASSLSLAEETQYF
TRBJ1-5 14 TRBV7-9 CASSTLLSNQPQHF
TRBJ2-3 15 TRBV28 CASSLGTAGPDTQYF
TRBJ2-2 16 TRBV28 CASIPSTGPRTGELFF
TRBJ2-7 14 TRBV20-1 CSAYSQGSSYEQYF
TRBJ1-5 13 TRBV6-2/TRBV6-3 CASSAYLRQPQHF
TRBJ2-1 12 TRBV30 CAWSEAHNEQFF
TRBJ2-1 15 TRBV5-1 CASRLDRISYNEQFF
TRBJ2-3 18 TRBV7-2 CASSVRIPLAELTDTQYF
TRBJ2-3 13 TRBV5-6 CASRIRDKDTQYF
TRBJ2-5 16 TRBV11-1 CASSVRTGEYQETQYF
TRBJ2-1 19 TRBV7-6 CASSPPAAGGSLYDNEQFF
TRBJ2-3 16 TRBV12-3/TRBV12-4 CASSLMAGGPTDTQYF
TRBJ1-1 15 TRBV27 CASSLNAMVNTEAFF
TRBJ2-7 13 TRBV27 CASSLSPVHEQYF
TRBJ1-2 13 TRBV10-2 CASRTGTVYGYTF
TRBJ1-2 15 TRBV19 CASSIDQGGPDGYTF
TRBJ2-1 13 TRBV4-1 CASSTDRANEQFF